What follows are 2 T cell receptor beta chains derived from one specimen sequenced in a study of long-term antiretroviral therapy in people with HIV (dated by TCRdb to between 2021 and 2022). The immunoSEQ hsTCRB v3.0 assay was used at survey level resolution to sequence the TRB variable region. TCRdb took this table from immuneACCESS and kept in-frame rearrangements with V and J called. Such tables lack part of the clones; where checked against another copy, unresolved V genes explain under half of the gap, and the rest is unexplained. Present in this sample are about 8,800 clones, around 74% of which were seen just once. Together, the top ten hold around 20% of the sample. The sequences come from unsorted PBMCs, collected 1.8 years before starting antiretroviral therapy. All receptors come from a man aged 35 to 55 with HIV.

The chain recombines TRBV11-3 with TRBJ1-5; D not resolved. The length of the CDR3 is 13 residues. V lost 5 bases, J lost 4 bases, and 9 bases lay in between. Germline CDR1 and CDR2: SGHNT and YENEEA. The CDR3 loop is CASSPDGNQPQHF. In nucleotides, the CDR3 is TGTGCCAGCAGCCCTGACGGGAATCAGCCCCAGCATTTT.

The chain has TRBV19 and TRBJ1-6; tentative D call: TRBD1 (6 bases). V was pared by 8 bases and J by 7 bases, with 15 bases between. Germline V CDR1 and CDR2: LNHDA, SQIVND (reference sequence). The CDR3 totals 14 residues. The CDR3 loop is CASESGEGNSPLHF. The CDR3 coding sequence is TGTGCCAGTGAGTCAGGGGAAGGGAATTCACCCCTCCACTTT.